This T cell receptor (beta chain) was identified during a study of cytomegalovirus exposure and HLA in healthy donors. In the PCR, 60 Vbeta and 13 Jbeta primers were used. The method was immunoSEQ multiplex PCR; TCRdb's version includes in-frame clones alone and lacks a portion of them. The data contain some 200,000 clones, around 84% of them singletons. Germline-derived CDR1 and CDR2 are SGHRS and YFSETQ. Trimming removed 0 bases from V and 12 bases from J; junction bases left unmatched: 8. The CDR3 length is 16 residues. This clone has a single count. Sequencing used PBMCs. The chain is built from TRBV5-1 and TRBJ2-1, with 14 nucleotides matching TRBD2. This receptor was taken from a woman aged 45-65 years in good health and CMV-seropositive. The CDR3 reads CASSLDPGLAGVGQFF. In nucleotides, the CDR3 is TGCGCCAGCAGCTTGGATCCGGGACTAGCGGGGGTAGGGCAGTTCTTC.